This is a list of T cell receptor beta chains from one sample in a study of chemoradiotherapy in HPV16-positive cancers. Repertoires were generated with immunoSEQ multiplex PCR, while TCRdb's copy carries only in-frame clones and drops some. The repertoire holds 55,000 to 85,000 clones, with about nine tenths as singletons. The starting material was blood, obtained from a patient who underwent chemoradiotherapy. Receptor source: a human donor with HPV-associated anogenital cancer. Both conserved end residues are trimmed from each CDR3. Each record gives: V gene, D gene, J gene, CDR3 protein. A D gene is named only where the DNA matches it firmly.

TRBV14	TRBD1	TRBJ1-2	ASSQIRTGLGAGYT
TRBV28	TRBD1	TRBJ2-7	ASSLGQGSSYEQY
TRBV5-4	.	TRBJ1-1	ASSLASRDRTEAF
TRBV6-1	.	TRBJ2-7	ASGGAAFLYEQY
TRBV6-1	TRBD1	TRBJ1-1	ASRTGMGTEAF
TRBV14	.	TRBJ1-4	ASSRSAGSRHEKLF
TRBV11-3	.	TRBJ2-2	ASSRTGETGELF
TRBV18	.	TRBJ1-1	ASSLMNTEAF
TRBV11-2	.	TRBJ1-2	ASSLGKGDYT
TRBV19	.	TRBJ1-4	ASRMDGPLKLF
TRBV4-1	.	TRBJ2-7	ASSQESLYEQY
TRBV5-1	TRBD1	TRBJ1-2	ASSLLTGSYGYT
TRBV19	.	TRBJ2-3	ASSIGRVDTQY
TRBV6-1	.	TRBJ2-5	ASTQDRRGTQY